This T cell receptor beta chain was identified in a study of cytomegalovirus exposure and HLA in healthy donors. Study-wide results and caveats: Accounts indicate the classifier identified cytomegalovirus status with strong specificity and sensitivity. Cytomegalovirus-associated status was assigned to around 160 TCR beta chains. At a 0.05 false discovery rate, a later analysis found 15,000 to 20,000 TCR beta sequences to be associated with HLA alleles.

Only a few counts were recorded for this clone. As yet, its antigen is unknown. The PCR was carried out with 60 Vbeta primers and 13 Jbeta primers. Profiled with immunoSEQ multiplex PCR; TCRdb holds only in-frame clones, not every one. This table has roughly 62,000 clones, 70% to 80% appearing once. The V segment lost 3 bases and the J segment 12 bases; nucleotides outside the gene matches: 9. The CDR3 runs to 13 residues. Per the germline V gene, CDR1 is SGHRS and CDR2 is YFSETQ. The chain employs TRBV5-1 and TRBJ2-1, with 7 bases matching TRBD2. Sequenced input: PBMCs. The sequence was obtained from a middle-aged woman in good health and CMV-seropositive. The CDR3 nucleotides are TGCGCCAGCAGCTCCGGGGGGAAAACCCCGCAGTTCTTC. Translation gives CASSSGGKTPQFF.